Listed below are T cell receptor beta chains from one sample, sequenced in a study of OX40 agonist ivuxolimab in advanced cancers. Only in-frame clones appear in the TCRdb table, and some are missing; sequencing was by immunoSEQ multiplex PCR. The table includes some 110,000 clones, over 75% detected once. The sample was CD4+ or CD8+ T cells sorted from blood, taken in a trial of the OX40 agonist ivuxolimab. The receptors were sampled from an adult with an advanced solid tumor such as melanoma, head and neck, liver or kidney cancer. Each CDR3 is given with its conserved first and last residue.

j_gene	v_gene	CDR3aa
TRBJ1-4	TRBV6-5	CASSRGLSSEKLFF
TRBJ2-1	TRBV5-1	CASSSQTLGEQFF
TRBJ2-1	TRBV7-9	CACQAATSGEQFF
TRBJ2-3	TRBV5-1	CASSMGQDRDTQYF
TRBJ1-4	TRBV11-2	CASSLAGQPEKLFF
TRBJ2-1	TRBV18	CASSSGENNEQFF
TRBJ2-7	TRBV9	CASSVADSGGREQYF
TRBJ2-7	TRBV7-9	CASSLLGGTYEQYF
TRBJ2-5	TRBV7-2	CASSPSQGGETQYF
TRBJ1-1	TRBV29-1	CSVTGLGSTEAFF
TRBJ1-3	TRBV2	CASRQGLGNTIYF
TRBJ2-5	TRBV6-6	CASSYPGTGWETQYF
TRBJ2-7	TRBV30	CAWNRDILYEQYF
TRBJ2-3	TRBV6-5	CASSYFLSTDTQYF
TRBJ2-3	TRBV4-3	CASSQEHVGGTDTQYF
TRBJ2-7	TRBV5-1	CASSLDMDTYEQYF
TRBJ1-2	TRBV5-4	CASSLGDLPPYGYTF
TRBJ1-6	TRBV6-5	CASSYSSTGTDPLHF
TRBJ1-4	TRBV4-1	CASSQQGANGEKLFF
TRBJ2-1	TRBV5-4	CASSGLAGGSYNEQFF
TRBJ2-3	TRBV7-2	CASSLEATSGGHTQYF
TRBJ2-7	TRBV7-6	CASSLAGILSSEQYF
TRBJ1-2	TRBV28	CASSLRMSLGYTF
TRBJ2-1	TRBV6-5	CASSSAEKRQFF
TRBJ2-5	TRBV6-6	CASSRQGQETQYF
TRBJ1-5	TRBV6-1	CATRAPGGPQHF
TRBJ2-3	TRBV29-1	CSVRGGYTDTQYF
TRBJ2-2	TRBV19	CASSISFANTGELFF
TRBJ1-4	TRBV4-3	CASSQSTGLTNEKLFF
TRBJ1-2	TRBV29-1	CSAVEGANYGYTF
TRBJ2-2	TRBV5-5	CASSRVRVSTGELFF
TRBJ2-2	TRBV21-1	CASPPGAHTGELFF